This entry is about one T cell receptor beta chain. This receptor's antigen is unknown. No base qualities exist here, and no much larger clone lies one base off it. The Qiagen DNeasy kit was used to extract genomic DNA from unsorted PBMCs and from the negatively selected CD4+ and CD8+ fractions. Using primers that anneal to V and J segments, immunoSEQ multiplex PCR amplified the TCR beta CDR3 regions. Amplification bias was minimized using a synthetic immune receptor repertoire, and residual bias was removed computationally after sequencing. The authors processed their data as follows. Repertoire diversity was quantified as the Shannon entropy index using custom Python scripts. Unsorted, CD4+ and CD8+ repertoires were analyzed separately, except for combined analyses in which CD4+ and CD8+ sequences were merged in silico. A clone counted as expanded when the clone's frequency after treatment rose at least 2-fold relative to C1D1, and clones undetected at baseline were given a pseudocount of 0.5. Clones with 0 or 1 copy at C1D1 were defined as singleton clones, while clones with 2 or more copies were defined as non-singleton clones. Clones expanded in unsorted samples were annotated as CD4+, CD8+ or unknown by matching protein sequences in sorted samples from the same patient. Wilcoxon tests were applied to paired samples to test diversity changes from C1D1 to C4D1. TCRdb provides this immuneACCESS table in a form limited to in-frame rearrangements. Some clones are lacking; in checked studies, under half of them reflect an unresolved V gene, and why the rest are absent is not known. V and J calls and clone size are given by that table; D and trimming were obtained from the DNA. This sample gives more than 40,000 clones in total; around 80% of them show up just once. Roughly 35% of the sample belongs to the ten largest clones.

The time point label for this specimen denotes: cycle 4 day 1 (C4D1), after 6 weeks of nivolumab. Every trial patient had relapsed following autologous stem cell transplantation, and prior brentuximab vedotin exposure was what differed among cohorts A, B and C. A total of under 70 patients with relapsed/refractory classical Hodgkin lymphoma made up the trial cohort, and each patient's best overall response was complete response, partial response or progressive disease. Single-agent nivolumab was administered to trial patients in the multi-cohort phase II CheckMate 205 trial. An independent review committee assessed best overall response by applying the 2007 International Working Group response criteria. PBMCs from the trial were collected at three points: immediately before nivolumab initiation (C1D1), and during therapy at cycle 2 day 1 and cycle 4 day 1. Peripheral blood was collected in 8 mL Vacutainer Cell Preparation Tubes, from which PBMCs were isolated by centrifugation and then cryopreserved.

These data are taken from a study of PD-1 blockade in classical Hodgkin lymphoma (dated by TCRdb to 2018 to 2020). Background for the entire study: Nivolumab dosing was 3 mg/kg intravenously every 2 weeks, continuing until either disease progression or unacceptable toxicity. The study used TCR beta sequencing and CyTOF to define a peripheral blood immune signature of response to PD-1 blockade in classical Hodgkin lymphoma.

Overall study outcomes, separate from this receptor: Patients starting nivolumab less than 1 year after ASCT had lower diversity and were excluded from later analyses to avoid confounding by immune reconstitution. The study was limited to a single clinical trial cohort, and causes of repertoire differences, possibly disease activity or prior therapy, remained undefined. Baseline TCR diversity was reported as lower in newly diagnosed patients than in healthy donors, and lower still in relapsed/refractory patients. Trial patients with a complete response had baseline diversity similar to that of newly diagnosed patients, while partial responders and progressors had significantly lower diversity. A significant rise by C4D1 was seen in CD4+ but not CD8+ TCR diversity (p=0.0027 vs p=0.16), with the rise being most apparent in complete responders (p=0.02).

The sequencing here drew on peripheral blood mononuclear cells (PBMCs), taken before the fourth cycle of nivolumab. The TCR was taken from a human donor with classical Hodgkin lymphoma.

CDR3 sequence: CASSQGERGNTIYF. Here is the DNA: TGCGCCAGCAGCCAAGGAGAGAGGGGAAACACCATATATTTT. The sequence links TRBV5-1 to TRBJ1-3; the D gene identity is not certain. Via the germline V gene, CDR1 is SGHRS and CDR2 YFSETQ. V drops 4 bases and J drops 4 bases, leaving 12 bases in between. The CDR3 measures 14 amino acids from cysteine to phenylalanine. The entry retains the CDR3 DNA only, 42 bases that are in frame from base 1.